These 26 T cell receptor delta chains originate from one sample sequenced in a study of gamma-delta T cells after stem cell transplantation. TCRdb re-processed the RT-PCR reads using CATT. The table includes a few thousand delta-chain clones, 1.5% to 2.5% detected once. The sequencing input was gamma-delta T cells. Receptors originate from a human donor. It is not recorded whose cells these are; they may come from a transplant donor.

This clone showed up just a few times. A far larger clone differs by one base, so this is likely a read error. Other DNA sequences of this sample code for an identical CDR3. The V gene is TRDV2, the J gene TRDJ3; 10 bases fit TRDD3. CDR1 and CDR2 (germline): GEAIGNYY, EKD. The CDR3 totals 18 residues. Losses at the gene ends were 5 bases for V and 0 bases for J; bases not matched to a gene: 6. CDR3 nucleotide sequence: TGTGCCTGTGCCGGGGGATACGGAAGCTCCTGGGACACCCGACAGATGTTTTTC. Its translation: CACAGGYGSSWDTRQMFF.

This clone is deemed medium-sized. This likely came from a read error, as a far larger clone is one base away. J is TRDJ1 and V is TRDV1; TRDD3 is a possible D gene (5 bases). The germline V gene has CDR1 TSWWSYY and CDR2 QGS. Trimming removed 3 bases from V and 0 bases from J, with 20 bases in between. CDR3 size: 18 residues. CDR3: CALGDSTEGGEYTDKLIF. DNA of the CDR3: TGTGCTCTTGGGGACAGTACCGAGGGCGGGGAGTACACCGATAAACTCATCTTT.

This clone turned up a few times. A far bigger clonotype differs at one base, so this is likely a read error. The CDR3, as DNA: TGTGCCTTTGACCCGATCAGGTCGTTCGAACCGAACCAATACACCGATAAACTCATCTTT. It encodes CAFDPIRSFEPNQYTDKLIF. The chain combines TRDV2 with TRDJ1; D remains unclear. The germline V gene has CDR1 GEAIGNYY and CDR2 EKD. This CDR3 contains 20 residues.

This clone is deemed large. The chain uses TRDV2 and TRDJ1, with no clear D. The CDR3 covers 16 residues. Per the germline V gene, CDR1 is GEAIGNYY and CDR2 is EKD. Deletions cut 3 bases from V and 0 bases from J, with 16 bases between. Here the CDR3 reads CACDSASPINTDKLIF. The CDR3 region has the DNA TGTGCCTGTGACTCCGCCTCTCCCATCAACACCGATAAACTCATCTTT.

This clone is judged large. The gene calls are TRDV2 and TRDJ1; weak D call: TRDD3 (6 bases). Trimming took 1 base from V and 2 from J, leaving 16 bases between them. This CDR3 is built from 16 residues. CDR1 is GEAIGNYY, CDR2 EKD, per germline. CDR3 protein: CACDTMGILLTDKLIF. As DNA, the CDR3 is TGTGCCTGTGACACGATGGGGATCTTGTTAACCGATAAACTCATCTTT.

This clone has only a few counts. The protein that TCRdb holds for this DNA derives from a much larger clone and differs from the translated DNA at residue 14, which likely indicates a read error; the protein shown here is translated from the DNA. The chain joins TRDV1 to TRDJ2, with 8 bases lining up with TRDD2. The germline gives CDR1 TSWWSYY, CDR2 QGS. J gave up 10 bases and V 11 bases, and 30 bases lay outside the gene matches. The CDR3 is 19 amino acids. CDR3 DNA: TGTGCTTCTTGGGGAACTTCTTCCTACTCCCCCTCAGGAGAGGGACAACTCTTCTTT. This codes for CASWGTSSYSPSGEGQLFF.

This clone counts as medium-sized. V and J are TRDV2 and TRDJ3; possible D gene TRDD2, 6 bases. The V gene lost 1 base and the J gene lost 2 bases, with 17 bases spanning the gap. The CDR3 runs to 19 residues. The germline V gene encodes CDR1 GEAIGNYY and CDR2 EKD. DNA of the CDR3: TGTGCCTGTGACACGGCGGAGGATCCTACCCCCTGGGACACCCGACAGATGTTTTTC. It translates to CACDTAEDPTPWDTRQMFF.

By share, this clone counts as medium-sized. This chain joins TRDV2 and TRDJ1, with 12 bases fitting TRDD3. The CDR3 is 15 residues long. CDR1 and CDR2 from the germline V gene are GEAIGNYY and EKD. V lost 3 bases and J lost 10; bases outside the gene matches: 11. In DNA, the CDR3 is TGTGCCTGTGACCCCTTACTGGGGGATACCCTCCGACTCATCTTT. As protein: CACDPLLGDTLRLIF.

This clone was seen a handful of times. The chain is built from TRDV2 and TRDJ1; 13 bases align to TRDD3. Looked up from germline, CDR1 is GEAIGNYY and CDR2 is EKD. This CDR3 has 16 amino acids. The V and J ends lost 1 base and 9 bases, in that order; junction bases with no gene match: 10. CDR3 sequence (DNA): TGTGCCTGTGACACACTGGGGGATACGCTTCAAAGAGAACTCATCTTT. This translates into CACDTLGDTLQRELIF.

This clone is medium-sized. The chain has TRDV2 and TRDJ1; a possible D gene is TRDD3 (5 bases). CDR1 is GEAIGNYY, CDR2 EKD, per germline. V was pared by 0 bases and J by 3 bases, with 19 bases between. The CDR3 is 17 residues long. The CDR3 region has the DNA TGTGCCTGTGACACCGTATCCTCGGAGGAGGGGGCCGATAAACTCATCTTT. Translated, it gives CACDTVSSEEGADKLIF.

As concerns this clone: A much larger clone lies one base from this, so it may be a read error. Other DNA variants within this sample encode the same CDR3. This chain joins TRDV2 and TRDJ1, with TRDD3 identical over 8 bases. This CDR3 region has 18 residues. Germline V gives CDR1 GEAIGNYY, CDR2 EKD. CDR3 residues: CACDKLRGYTLQGDKLIF. The CDR3 DNA sequence: TGTGCCTGCGACAAACTAAGGGGATACACCCTCCAGGGCGATAAACTCATCTTT.

This clone is labeled large (0.1 to 1%). The chain combines TRDV2 with TRDJ1, with TRDD3 matching 8 bases. Germline V CDR1 and CDR2: GEAIGNYY, EKD. The ends lost 6 bases at V and 0 bases at J; junction bases unmatched: 11. The CDR3 contains 16 residues. CDR3 amino acids: CACFDLLGAYTDKLIF. The CDR3 region has the DNA TGTGCCTGTTTCGACTTACTGGGGGCGTACACCGATAAACTCATCTTT.

This clone was counted a few times. This sequence may be a read error, since a much larger clone differs from it by one base. The chain joins TRDV2 to TRDJ1; 12 positions match TRDD3. The germline CDR1 and CDR2 sequences are GEAIGNYY and EKD. V was clipped by 0 bases and J by 4 bases; unmatched bases: 20. This CDR3 has 21 residues. Written as DNA, the CDR3 is TGTGCCTGTGACACCGTCTCCTCCGGCCTCGAACTGGGGGATACAGTCGATAAACTCATCTTT. Translating it yields CACDTVSSGLELGDTVDKLIF.

This clone is termed medium-sized. The chain couples TRDV2 to TRDJ1; the D gene is possibly TRDD3 (6 bases). The CDR3 totals 19 residues. With 0 bases removed from V and 0 bases from J, the gap between germline ends came to 22 bases. CDR1 is GEAIGNYY and CDR2 is EKD in the germline V gene. The CDR3 reads CACDTLGIIRDTHTDKLIF. The CDR3, as DNA: TGTGCCTGTGACACCCTGGGGATTATTAGAGACACTCACACCGATAAACTCATCTTT.

The V gene is TRDV2, the J gene TRDJ1, with TRDD3 identical over 8 bases. This CDR3 region has 19 residues. Germline V gene data show CDR1 as GEAIGNYY and CDR2 as EKD. V gave up 1 base and J gave up 3 bases; unmatched junction bases: 18. The CDR3 DNA reads TGTGCCTGTGACACTGCTCATCGCTGGGGGAACGAGTACGCCGATAAACTCATCTTT. Translation gives CACDTAHRWGNEYADKLIF.

As for this clone: TCRdb's protein for this DNA is that of a much larger clone and differs from the translation at residue 17, likely a read error; the protein shown is the DNA translation. The rearrangement joins TRDV2 to TRDJ1; 8 bases line up with TRDD3. Germline V CDR1 and CDR2: GEAIGNYY, EKD. The CDR3 consists of 19 residues. CDR3 nucleotide sequence: TGTGCCTGTGACACTGCTCATCGCTGGGGGAACGCATACACCGATAAACCCATCTTT. This encodes CACDTAHRWGNAYTDKPIF.

This clone was seen a few times. A far larger clone is a single base away, which makes a read error likely. The same CDR3 arises from other DNA sequences in this sample as well. The rearrangement uses TRDV2 and TRDJ1; 8 bases are a match to TRDD3. From germline, CDR1 is GEAIGNYY and CDR2 EKD. Losses at the gene ends were 4 bases for V and 0 bases for J; bases not matched to a gene: 33. This CDR3 has 24 amino acids. Written as DNA, the CDR3 is TGTGCCTGTGATATATTAACTGGGGGGGATCGCGGCGGCGGATATTCAACGTACACCGATAAACTCATCTTT. Translating it yields CACDILTGGDRGGGYSTYTDKLIF.

The chain recombines TRDV1 with TRDJ1; D is perhaps TRDD3 (6 bases). Germline loops: CDR1 TSWWSYY, CDR2 QGS. The CDR3 covers 16 residues. V was trimmed by 2 bases and J by 4 bases, leaving 17 bases between them. CDR3 residues: CALGEGGVLGLDKLIF. CDR3 DNA: TGTGCTCTTGGGGAAGGGGGGGTACTGGGCCTCGATAAACTCATCTTT.

About this clone: The protein TCRdb gives is from a much larger clone and does not agree with this DNA's translation at residue 5, likely a read error; the protein shown here comes from the DNA. This chain joins TRDV2 and TRDJ1; 8 bases align to TRDD2. V trimming: 3 bases; J trimming: 0 bases; junction bases outside the gene matches: 17. Germline assignment: CDR1 GEAIGNYY and CDR2 EKD. The CDR3 has 19 residues. The CDR3 region is CACDPVFLPDWPHTDKLIF. CDR3 bases: TGTGCCTGTGACCCCGTCTTCCTACCAGACTGGCCGCACACCGATAAACTCATCTTT.

This clone is medium-sized by share. Within the sample, other DNA sequences also encode this same CDR3. This chain uses TRDV2 with TRDJ1; 12 nucleotides match TRDD3. Per germline, CDR1 GEAIGNYY and CDR2 EKD. With V trimmed by 0 bases and J by 4 bases, 11 bases remained unmatched. The CDR3 extends over 18 amino acids. The CDR3 loop is CACDTGNLGDTRFDKLIF. DNA of the CDR3: TGTGCCTGTGACACCGGCAATCTGGGGGATACGCGATTCGATAAACTCATCTTT.

This clone was seen a handful of times. A read error is the likely source, as a far larger clone sits one nucleotide away. The chain has TRDV2 and TRDJ1; 9 bases are shared with TRDD3. J gave up 3 bases and V 0 bases, and 19 bases lay outside the gene matches. The CDR3 is 20 amino acids. Germline V lookup: CDR1 GEAIGNYY, CDR2 EKD. The CDR3 loop reads CACDTVRMGDIFQDADKLIF. The CDR3 nucleotides are TGTGCCTGTGACACCGTACGGATGGGGGATATATTCCAGGACGCCGATAAACTCATCTTT.

This clone was observed a handful of times. A much larger clone lies a single base off, so this may be a read error. This chain uses TRDV2 with TRDJ3; 13 bases are shared with TRDD3. The CDR3 contains 20 residues. The germline V gene encodes CDR1 GEAIGNYY and CDR2 EKD. DNA of the CDR3: TGTGCCCGTGACGGACTGGGGGATACGGGCGGCTCCTGGGACACCCGACAGATGTTTTTC. Its translation: CARDGLGDTGGSWDTRQMFF.

About this clone: The TCRdb protein, from a much larger clone, departs from this DNA's translation at residue 12, likely by read error; the protein shown derives from the DNA. V gene TRDV2 combines with J gene TRDJ1; D is unresolved. Germline lookup yields CDR1 GEAIGNYY and CDR2 EKD. Trimming removed 1 base from V and 0 bases from J, with 23 bases in between. This CDR3 has 19 amino acids. The CDR3 region has the DNA TGTGCCTGTGACACGGTAACGAATGGTGTGGAGATGTACACCGATAAACTCATCTTT. It specifies CACDTVTNGVEMYTDKLIF.

A note on this clone: The protein TCRdb gives is from a much larger clone and does not agree with this DNA's translation at residue 9, likely a read error; the protein shown here comes from the DNA. The genes are TRDV2 and TRDJ3, with a possible D match to TRDD3 (6 bases). The germline V gene has CDR1 GEAIGNYY and CDR2 EKD. The CDR3 runs 17 residues. V was trimmed by 5 bases and J by 2 bases, leaving 15 bases between them. The CDR3 sequence: CACVDIGDAWDTRQMFF. In DNA form, the CDR3 reads TGTGCCTGTGTGGACATAGGGGATGCCTGGGACACCCGACAGATGTTTTTC.

This clone is classed as medium-sized. The chain is built from TRDV2 and TRDJ1; 11 positions match TRDD3. The V gene's germline CDR1 is GEAIGNYY and CDR2 EKD. The CDR3 contains 23 residues. V shed 0 bases and J 0 bases; nucleotides not matched to a gene: 23. CDR3 sequence (DNA): TGTGCCTGTGACACCGTATTCGGAGGGGGACTGGGGGATAAGGTCCGGTACACCGATAAACTCATCTTT. It is translated as CACDTVFGGGLGDKVRYTDKLIF.

For this clone: Being one base from a much bigger clone, this may be a read error. This rearrangement joins TRDV2 to TRDJ3; D may be TRDD3 (6 bases). The CDR3 is 20 residues long. Germline CDR1 and CDR2: GEAIGNYY and EKD. CDR3 sequence: CACDTVPVLDSSWGTRQMFF. The CDR3 coding sequence is TGTGCCTGTGACACCGTTCCCGTACTGGACAGCTCCTGGGGCACCCGACAGATGTTTTTC.